What follows describes a single TCR beta chain. The CDR3 covers 16 residues. CDR1 is SGHRS and CDR2 is YFSETQ in the germline V gene. V trimming: 6 bases; J trimming: 1 base; junction bases outside the gene matches: 8. The data originate from a study of blood T cell repertoires in COVID-19. Study-level background: Acute and convalescent COVID-19 samples came from the United States, Italy and Spain. Sample material is recorded as cDNA or gDNA derived from T cells, B-cell-depleted T cells, or PBMCs.

Seattle patients were enrolled while actively infected and followed longitudinally. Under the authors' procedure: Estimation of nucleated cell counts was performed using reference gene primer amplification. Profiling relied on immunoSEQ multiplex PCR, and the TCRdb table lists in-frame clones only, not all of them. The D gene and trimming were derived from the DNA, and the V and J assignments and clone size from that table. The sample consists of around 300,000 clones, just under 90% of them appearing once. The sequencing input was peripheral blood. The V and J genes are TRBV5-1 and TRBJ2-3, with 10 bases fitting TRBD2. The TCR originated in a woman in her forties or fifties with COVID-19, enrolled during active disease. CDR3 amino acids: CASTENLAGGTDTQYF. The DNA of the CDR3 is TGCGCCAGCACCGAGAACCTAGCGGGAGGCACAGATACGCAGTATTTT. Full variable domain (remainder filled in from reference TRBV5-1 and TRBJ2-3): KAGVTQTPRYLIKTRGQQVTLSCSPISGHRSVSWYQQTPGQGLQFLFEYFSETQRNKGNFPGRFSGRQFSNSRSEMNVSTLELGDSALYLCASTENLAGGTDTQYFGPGTRLTVL.